This record concerns one T cell receptor beta chain sequence. What it recognizes is unknown. TCRdb's copy holds only in-frame clones and misses some; the assay was immunoSEQ multiplex PCR. The repertoire consists of approximately 80,000 clones, with about 90% occurring once and the leading ten covering roughly 0.42%. This sample is part of a study of OX40 agonist ivuxolimab in advanced cancers. Study-wide points: Partial responders receiving 0.1-3.0 mg/kg showed among the lowest clonal expansion. Relative to CD4+ cells, CD8+ T cells on average had more expanded clones.

Systemic immunosuppression or a history of autoimmune disease excluded patients. Trimming left V 8 bases short and J 8 bases short, with 19 bases between. Germline V gene lookup returns CDR1 GTSNPN and CDR2 SVGIG (reference sequence). This CDR3 contains 13 residues. This receptor was identified in an adult with an advanced solid tumor such as melanoma, head and neck, liver or kidney cancer. J is TRBJ2-4 and V is TRBV30; possible D gene TRBD2, 7 bases. The sample here was CD4+ or CD8+ T cells sorted from blood, taken in a trial of the OX40 agonist ivuxolimab. CDR3 amino acids: CAADLSGGYIQYF. CDR3 DNA: TGTGCCGCCGACCTGTCGGGGGGCTACATTCAGTACTTC.